The 16 T cell receptor beta chains given below trace back to one sample, sequenced in a study of blood T cell repertoires in COVID-19. Clones were read by immunoSEQ multiplex PCR, and TCRdb kept only the in-frame ones, dropping some. The data hold hundreds of thousands of clones, with around 90% observed a single time. The specimen was peripheral blood. All receptors come from a man aged 18 to 35 with active or convalescent COVID-19.

The CDR3 bases are TGTGCCAGCAGTTGGGCAGACTATGGCTACACCTTC. Translation gives CASSWADYGYTF. The genes are TRBV6-2 or TRBV6-3 and TRBJ1-2, with no clear D. CDR3 length: 12 residues. V was cut by 4 bases and J by 3 bases, with 6 bases left in between. CDR1 is MNHEY, CDR2 SVGEGT, per germline.

J is TRBJ1-1 and V is TRBV19; 7 bases line up with TRBD1. V lost 3 bases to trimming and J lost 6 bases; unmatched junction nucleotides: 10. The CDR3 loop spans 15 amino acids. CDR1 and CDR2 from the germline V gene are LNHDA and SQIVND (reference sequence). CDR3 sequence reads: CASSIYSDRPSEAFF. CDR3 sequence (DNA): TGTGCCAGTAGTATTTACTCGGACAGGCCTTCTGAAGCTTTCTTT.

CDR3 sequence reads: CASSYGGARYGYTF. The DNA for the CDR3 is TGTGCCAGCAGTTACGGCGGGGCAAGGTATGGCTACACCTTC. The chain combines TRBV6-2 or TRBV6-3 with TRBJ1-2; D is perhaps TRBD1 (5 bases). This CDR3 contains 14 residues. V was cut by 2 bases and J by 5 bases, with 12 bases left in between. Germline V lookup: CDR1 MNHEY, CDR2 SVGEGT.

The chain carries TRBV5-1 and TRBJ2-2, with D hard to call. The germline gives CDR1 SGHRS, CDR2 YFSETQ. The CDR3 is made up of 15 amino acids. V lost 4 bases to trimming and J lost 2 bases, with 12 bases between them. The CDR3 sequence is CASSAVVANTGELFF. For the CDR3, the DNA is TGCGCCAGCAGCGCGGTAGTGGCTAACACCGGGGAGCTGTTTTTT.

The CDR3 loop reads CASSLAGTGDGYTF. Written as DNA, the CDR3 is TGTGCCAGCAGCTTAGCGGGAACAGGGGATGGCTACACCTTC. The gene calls are TRBV7-9 and TRBJ1-2, with 7 bases lining up with TRBD1. V shed 0 bases, J shed 6 bases, and the junction held 4 bases outside the gene matches. CDR1 is SEHNR, CDR2 FQNEAQ, per germline (reference sequence). The CDR3 loop spans 14 amino acids.

This chain connects TRBV12-3 or TRBV12-4 to TRBJ1-2; no reliable D call. The V end was cut by 3 bases, the J end by 12 bases, with 11 bases between. The CDR3 covers 11 residues. CDR3 in amino acids: CASSFGPGDTF. Written as DNA, the CDR3 is TGTGCCAGCAGTTTCGGCCCCGGGGACACCTTC.

The chain links TRBV27 to TRBJ2-5, with D possibly matching TRBD1 (6 bases). CDR1 and CDR2 (germline): MNHEY, SMNVEV (reference sequence). CDR3 length: 13 residues. V was shortened by 2 bases and J by 3 bases, with 7 bases between the two germline ends. The CDR3, as DNA: TGTGCCAGCAGTTTAGGGGGCGAAGAGACCCAGTACTTC. Its translation: CASSLGGEETQYF.

The chain is built from TRBV4-2 and TRBJ1-3; D gene uncertain. V was clipped by 1 base and J by 3 bases, with 7 bases between them. CDR1 is LGHNA, CDR2 YNFKEQ, per germline. CDR3 length: 14 amino acids. The CDR3 reads CASSQVHIGNTIYF. The DNA for the CDR3 is TGTGCCAGCAGCCAAGTCCACATTGGAAACACCATATATTTT.

The chain is built from TRBV5-4 and TRBJ1-2; the match to TRBD1 covers 10 bases. The CDR3 sequence is 13 residues long. Trimming at V came to 4 bases and at J to 11 bases, leaving 8 bases not matched to a gene. Germline values: CDR1 SGHNT, CDR2 YYREEE (reference sequence). The CDR3 DNA reads as TGTGCCAGCAGCCCGGGGACAGGGGAAATGTACACCTTC. Amino acids: CASSPGTGEMYTF.

This chain uses TRBV9 with TRBJ1-3; possible D gene TRBD1, 5 bases. The CDR3 totals 14 residues. Per germline, CDR1 SGDLS and CDR2 YYNGEE. Trimming removed 3 bases at V and 3 bases at J, with 10 bases between. The CDR3 sequence is CASSAGTCGNTIYF. The CDR3 coding sequence is TGTGCCAGCAGCGCCGGGACTTGTGGAAACACCATATATTTT.

V and J are TRBV7-2 and TRBJ2-3; D is possibly TRBD1 (6 bases). Germline V CDR1 and CDR2: SGHTA, FQGNSA. Deletions cut 5 bases from V and 5 bases from J, with 17 bases between. CDR3 size: 15 residues. The CDR3 region has the DNA TGTGCCAGCAGCCCGAAAGGGGGTGCAAGAGATACGCAGTATTTT. Its protein product is CASSPKGGARDTQYF.

This sequence joins TRBV18 and TRBJ2-3; 9 bases line up with TRBD2. Trimming removed 3 bases from V and 2 bases from J; junction bases left unmatched: 6. CDR3 length equals 16 residues. CDR1 and CDR2 (germline): KGHSH, LQKENI. As DNA, the CDR3 is TGTGCCAGCTCACCGGGAGTAGCGGGGGTCACAGATACGCAGTATTTT. This codes for CASSPGVAGVTDTQYF.

V and J are TRBV11-3 and TRBJ2-1; D possibly corresponds to TRBD1 (5 bases). Trimming took 0 bases from V and 6 from J, leaving 6 bases between them. There are 13 residues in the CDR3. The germline CDR1 and CDR2 sequences are SGHNT and YENEEA. The CDR3 protein is CASSLDRVNEQFF. The DNA for the CDR3 is TGTGCCAGCAGCTTAGACAGGGTCAATGAGCAGTTCTTC.

The chain uses TRBV27 and TRBJ2-3; D not resolved. Between the trimmed V and J ends, which lost 2 bases and 2 bases, there was a span of 8 bases. In germline, CDR1 is MNHEY, CDR2 SMNVEV (reference sequence). The CDR3 runs 14 residues. The CDR3: CASSLGSPTDTQYF. The CDR3 nucleotides are TGTGCCAGCAGTTTAGGCAGTCCCACAGATACGCAGTATTTT.

This clone has only one observation. J is TRBJ1-4 and V is TRBV11-2, with unresolved D. The CDR3 is 15 residues long. Germline V gives CDR1 SGHAT, CDR2 FQNNGV. Trimming shortened V by 5 bases and J by 4 bases, and 14 bases separated the two germline ends. CDR3 protein: CASSTPGGLNEKLFF. The DNA of the CDR3 is TGTGCCAGCAGCACACCGGGTGGCCTTAATGAAAAACTGTTTTTT.

The CDR3 is CASSLYRDEQYF. The CDR3 DNA sequence: TGTGCCAGCAGCTTATACAGGGACGAGCAGTACTTC. The V gene is TRBV7-8, the J gene TRBJ2-7; TRBD1 is a possible D gene (6 bases). V was pared by 2 bases and J by 5 bases, with 7 bases between. This CDR3 comprises 12 residues. CDR1 is SGHVS, CDR2 FQNEAQ, per germline.